Listed below are T cell receptor beta chains from one sample, sequenced in a study of blood T cell repertoires in COVID-19. The method was immunoSEQ multiplex PCR; TCRdb's version includes in-frame clones alone and lacks a portion of them. The sample holds 130,000 or so clones, 88% seen once. Sequencing was done on a sample of peripheral blood. Receptor source: a human donor in a cohort sampled during active COVID-19. CDR3s include the opening cysteine and the closing phenylalanine or tryptophan. Fields, in order: J gene, V gene, clone size, D gene, CDR3 DNA, CDR3 protein. A D gene is named only where the DNA matches it firmly. Some rows mark clone size as missing; the rest say once, few, many or name a class of expanded clone.

TRBJ1-4	TRBV6-5	.	TRBD1	TGTGCCAGCAGTTACTCCGGGACAGGGTCTGAAAAACTGTTTTTT	CASSYSGTGSEKLFF
TRBJ1-5	TRBV13	.	.	TGTGCCAGCTCCGACAGTAAAAGGGAGCCCCAGCATTTT	CASSDSKREPQHF
TRBJ2-1	TRBV7-7	.	TRBD2	TGTGCTAGCAGCGTCACCGGGACTAGCGTGATAGATGAGCAGTTCTTC	CASSVTGTSVIDEQFF
TRBJ1-2	TRBV27	.	.	TGTGCCAGCAGTTTATCGGGGGGGGGCTTCGGCTATGGCTACACCTTC	CASSLSGGGFGYGYTF
TRBJ2-5	TRBV29-1	.	.	TGCAGCGTTCCCCCTAGGCTTCAAGAGACCCAGTACTTC	CSVPPRLQETQYF
TRBJ2-2	TRBV15	.	.	TGTGCCACCAGCAGAGAGTCAGGAACCGGGGAGCTGTTTTTT	CATSRESGTGELFF
TRBJ1-2	TRBV2	.	.	TGTGCCAGCAGTGGGCCGGGGGTCCGCTATGGCTACACCTTC	CASSGPGVRYGYTF
TRBJ2-1	TRBV7-9	.	TRBD2	TGTGCCAGCAGCCCTAAGCTTCGGGTAGCGGGGGCCAATGAGCAGTTCTTC	CASSPKLRVAGANEQFF
TRBJ2-1	TRBV9	.	.	TGTGCCAGCAATGAGGGCTGGACTAACAATGAGCAGTTCTTC	CASNEGWTNNEQFF
TRBJ1-2	TRBV4-2	.	TRBD1	TGTGCCAGCAGCTCCACGACAGGGTCTGACTATGGCTACACCTTC	CASSSTTGSDYGYTF
TRBJ2-1	TRBV19	few	TRBD1	TGTGCCAGTAGTTGGACGGGACAGGGTCTCAATGAGCAGTTCTTC	CASSWTGQGLNEQFF
TRBJ2-1	TRBV12-3/TRBV12-4	.	.	TGTGCCAGCAGTTGGGGAGGAACCAATGAGCAGTTCTTC	CASSWGGTNEQFF
TRBJ1-2	TRBV6-5	.	.	TGTGCCAGCAGCCCCGGGGGGGGAATCAACTATGGCTACACCTTC	CASSPGGGINYGYTF
TRBJ2-3	TRBV6-4	few	.	TGTGCCAGCAGTGACTCTCTAGACACAGATACGCAGTATTTT	CASSDSLDTDTQYF
TRBJ1-1	TRBV25-1	.	.	TGTGCCAGCAGTGAATGGAGAGGGACTAACACTGAAGCTTTCTTT	CASSEWRGTNTEAFF
TRBJ2-7	TRBV5-4	once	TRBD2	TGTGCCAGCAGCTTGGCTCGGGGGGGCGGCTCCTACGAGCAGTACTTC	CASSLARGGGSYEQYF
TRBJ2-4	TRBV19	.	.	TGTGCCAGTAGAGGAGGGCCGGGGAACATTCAGTACTTC	CASRGGPGNIQYF
TRBJ2-1	TRBV2	.	TRBD2	TGTGCCAGCACTGGGACTAGCTCCTACAATGAGCAGTTCTTC	CASTGTSSYNEQFF
TRBJ2-7	TRBV29-1	.	.	TGCAGCGTTGAAGGTTTACAGGCCTACGAGCAGTACTTC	CSVEGLQAYEQYF
TRBJ2-7	TRBV10-1	.	.	TGCGCCAGCAGCGAGGGACTCCTAACCTACGAGCAGTACTTC	CASSEGLLTYEQYF